Listed here are 14 T cell receptor beta chains from one sample, sequenced in a study of cytomegalovirus exposure and HLA in healthy donors. The PCR employed 60 Vbeta primers together with 13 Jbeta primers. The data were produced by immunoSEQ multiplex PCR, yet TCRdb's version contains in-frame clones alone and is incomplete. The sample carries about 190,000 clones, 80% to 85% recorded once. The sequenced sample consisted of PBMCs. Every receptor here comes from a boy aged 2-9 years in good health and CMV-seronegative.

This chain links TRBV5-1 with TRBJ1-2; D might be TRBD1 (5 bases). Germline loops: CDR1 SGHRS, CDR2 YFSETQ. This CDR3 comprises 14 residues. V lost 5 bases to trimming and J lost 1 base, with 12 bases between them. CDR3 nucleotide sequence: TGCGCCAGCAGAATCGAAGGGGTTAACTATGGCTACACCTTC. Translation gives CASRIEGVNYGYTF.

The rearrangement links TRBV25-1 to TRBJ1-2; no clear D. Germline V gene data show CDR1 as MGHDK and CDR2 as SYGVNS. The CDR3 sequence is 13 residues long. The ends were cut back, 2 bases at V and 4 bases at J, with 8 bases in the middle. CDR3 nucleotide sequence: TGTGCCAGCAGTGAAACCGGGGTCTATGGCTACACCTTC. It yields the protein CASSETGVYGYTF.

The genes are TRBV5-5 and TRBJ1-2; no clear D gene. V was shortened by 1 base and J by 8 bases, with 6 bases between the two germline ends. The CDR3 is made up of 11 amino acids. CDR1 is SGHKS, CDR2 YYEKEE, per germline (reference sequence). The CDR3 loop reads CASSLLAGYTF. DNA of the CDR3: TGTGCCAGCAGCTTGTTAGCCGGCTACACCTTC.

This chain connects TRBV7-2 to TRBJ2-7; 7 bases line up with TRBD2. Germline V lookup: CDR1 SGHTA, CDR2 FQGNSA. V lost 4 bases and J lost 2; bases outside the gene matches: 8. CDR3 length: 15 residues. The CDR3 region has the DNA TGTGCCAGCAGCTCTCGGACTAGTCCAACCTACGAGCAGTACTTC. Translation gives CASSSRTSPTYEQYF.

The CDR3 loop reads CASSESGSGELFF. The CDR3 DNA sequence: TGTGCCAGCAGTGAATCGGGATCCGGGGAGCTGTTTTTT. The chain uses TRBV25-1 and TRBJ2-2; D is perhaps TRBD2 (5 bases). CDR1 and CDR2 (germline): MGHDK, SYGVNS. The V and J ends lost 1 base and 6 bases respectively, with 6 bases between them. There are 13 residues in the CDR3. Combining the CDR3 with reference TRBV25-1 and TRBJ2-2 gives the whole variable domain EADIYQTPRYLVIGTGKKITLECSQTMGHDKMYWYQQDPGMELHLIHYSYGVNSTEKGDLSSESTVSRIRTEHFPLTLESARPSHTSQYLCASSESGSGELFFGEGSRLTVL.

This sequence joins TRBV20-1 and TRBJ2-3, with TRBD2 as a possible D gene (7 bases). Germline CDR1 and CDR2: DFQATT and SNEGSKA (reference sequence). The CDR3 loop spans 11 amino acids. The CDR3 coding sequence is TGCAGCGGGGGGCGTGGAGATACGCAGTATTTT. This codes for CSGGRGDTQYF.

The rearrangement joins TRBV7-6 to TRBJ2-1; D might be TRBD1 (5 bases). This CDR3 comprises 12 residues. Germline V gene lookup returns CDR1 SGHVS and CDR2 FNYEAQ. The V end lost 5 bases, the J end lost 8 bases, and 10 bases lay between the germline ends. The CDR3 protein is CASSPWGDEQFF. CDR3 nucleotides: TGTGCCAGCAGCCCCTGGGGCGATGAGCAGTTCTTC.

The V and J genes are TRBV12-1 and TRBJ1-3; the table's D call of TRBD1 was not tested on the DNA. TRBV12-1 is reported as a pseudogene. This CDR3 region has 17 residues. The CDR3 sequence: CASSFCPGQGKGNTIYF. CDR3 DNA: TGTGCCAGCAGCTTTTGTCCGGGACAGGGGAAAGGTAACACCATATATTTT.

The CDR3 loop is CAISRDIGDTQYF. The CDR3 DNA sequence: TGTGCCATCAGCCGGGACATAGGAGATACGCAGTATTTT. V and J are TRBV10-3 and TRBJ2-3, with D perhaps matching TRBD1 (6 bases). V dropped 6 bases and J dropped 5 bases, with 12 bases sitting between them. CDR1 ENHRY and CDR2 SYGVKD come from the germline V gene. This CDR3 contains 13 residues.

CDR3: CASSLGLASGSTDTQYF. In DNA form, the CDR3 reads TGTGCCAGCAGCTTGGGGTTGGCTAGCGGAAGCACAGATACGCAGTATTTT. The chain couples TRBV5-4 to TRBJ2-3; 7 bases match TRBD2. This CDR3 spans 17 amino acids. V was pared by 0 bases and J by 0 bases, with 7 bases of the junction left unmatched. CDR1 SGHNT and CDR2 YYREEE come from the germline V gene (reference sequence).

There are a few counts of this clone. J is TRBJ2-1 and V is TRBV5-1; 7 bases line up with TRBD2. The CDR3 runs to 16 residues. From germline, CDR1 is SGHRS and CDR2 YFSETQ. Losses at the gene ends were 1 base for V and 6 bases for J; bases not matched to a gene: 10. CDR3 bases: TGCGCCAGCAGCTTGATTACGGGGGGTAACTCCAATGAGCAGTTCTTC. It is translated as CASSLITGGNSNEQFF.

The chain is built from TRBV6-1 and TRBJ2-3, with D hard to call. The CDR3 is made up of 15 amino acids. The germline gives CDR1 MNHNS, CDR2 SASEGT. Trimming stripped 3 bases from V and 3 bases from J, with 13 bases between. CDR3 amino acids: CASSDFGSATDTQYF. In DNA form, the CDR3 reads TGTGCCAGCAGTGACTTCGGGTCGGCGACAGATACGCAGTATTTT.

The chain carries TRBV4-3 and TRBJ2-1; 7 positions agree with TRBD2. Germline values: CDR1 LGHNA, CDR2 YSLEER. The CDR3 length is 17 residues. Losses at the gene ends were 0 bases for V and 5 bases for J; bases not matched to a gene: 10. This CDR3 is CASSQDSGLADHNEQFF. CDR3 in DNA: TGCGCCAGCAGCCAAGATTCTGGGCTAGCGGACCACAATGAGCAGTTCTTC.

This chain uses TRBV20-1 with TRBJ2-3; tentatively, D is TRBD2 (5 bases). Per the germline V gene, CDR1 is DFQATT and CDR2 is SNEGSKA (reference sequence). The CDR3 length is 10 residues. The CDR3: CSGGGDTQYF. The CDR3 region has the DNA TGCAGCGGAGGAGGAGATACGCAGTATTTT.